This record looks at one T cell receptor (beta chain) sequence and its context. In the original processing: Counts of nucleated cells, estimated from reference gene primer amplification, were obtained. The method was immunoSEQ multiplex PCR; TCRdb's version includes in-frame clones alone and lacks a portion of them. V and J calls and clone size are as listed in that table; D and trimming were resolved from the DNA. The table lists 90,000 to 130,000 clones, approximately 82% of them singletons. This record comes from a study of blood T cell repertoires in COVID-19. In the study overall: Both acute and convalescent COVID-19 samples were obtained from the United States, Italy and Spain. PBMCs, B-cell-depleted T cells, or T cells provided the cDNA or gDNA that made up the material.

Trimming took 2 bases from V and 2 from J; bases not matched to a gene: 8. CDR1 and CDR2 (germline): MNHEY, SMNVEV (reference sequence). The CDR3 totals 16 residues. The sequencing sample was made of peripheral blood. The chain links TRBV27 to TRBJ2-5; 7 bases are shared with TRBD1. The TCR sequence derives from a woman in her seventies with acute or convalescent COVID-19. CDR3 bases: TGTGCCAGCAGTTTACTCACCGGGACAGTACAAGAGACCCAGTACTTC. It specifies CASSLLTGTVQETQYF.